This TCR beta chain was obtained from a study of cytomegalovirus exposure and HLA in healthy donors. Study overall: Most donors, around 81% of approximately 400 genotyped, fell in the Caucasian-associated ancestry cluster.

Trimming took 6 bases from V and 5 from J, leaving 19 bases between them. The germline V gene has CDR1 MGHDK and CDR2 SYGVNS. This CDR3 spans 15 amino acids. The PCR had 60 Vbeta and 13 Jbeta primers. The data were produced by immunoSEQ multiplex PCR, yet TCRdb's version contains in-frame clones alone and is incomplete. This repertoire shows more than 110,000 clones, 73% found once; its top ten account for about 1.2%. The TCR originated in a woman between 35 and 50 years old in good health and CMV-seronegative. The material sequenced was PBMCs. The chain employs TRBV25-1 and TRBJ1-1, with D maybe TRBD1 (6 bases). This chain's CDR3 is CASRAVQGSGTEAFF. For the CDR3, the DNA is TGTGCCAGCAGGGCGGTCCAGGGGTCGGGGACTGAAGCTTTCTTT. Drawing the rest from reference TRBV25-1 and TRBJ1-1, the complete variable domain is EADIYQTPRYLVIGTGKKITLECSQTMGHDKMYWYQQDPGMELHLIHYSYGVNSTEKGDLSSESTVSRIRTEHFPLTLESARPSHTSQYLCASRAVQGSGTEAFFGQGTRLTVV.